The 24 T cell receptor beta chains listed next were all sequenced from one sample in a study of OX40 agonist ivuxolimab in advanced cancers. Libraries were prepared through the immunoSEQ multiplex PCR assay. TCRdb stores this immuneACCESS table with in-frame sequences only. Part of the clones is absent; in the studies checked, under half of the shortfall reflects unresolved V genes, and no reason is known for the rest. The sample table shows 29,000 or so clones, and around 90% are seen once. Just under 9.5% of the sample is taken by the ten largest. Sample: CD4+ or CD8+ T cells sorted from blood, taken in a trial of the OX40 agonist ivuxolimab. These receptor sequences come from an adult with an advanced solid tumor such as melanoma, head and neck, liver or kidney cancer.

This chain links TRBV6-1 with TRBJ2-3, with unresolved D. Trimming pared 5 bases from V and 8 bases from J, leaving 11 bases between. The germline gives CDR1 MNHNS, CDR2 SASEGT. The CDR3 is 12 amino acids. The CDR3 sequence: CASSRQTPTQYF. DNA for the CDR3: TGTGCCAGCAGTAGGCAGACCCCTACGCAGTATTTT.

This rearrangement joins TRBV6-1 to TRBJ2-5; 10 bases agree with TRBD1. Germline V lookup: CDR1 MNHNS, CDR2 SASEGT. After removal of 6 bases from V and 2 bases from J, the junction contained 0 bases not matched to a gene. CDR3 length equals 13 residues. The CDR3 loop reads CASRDRGQETQYF. The CDR3 coding sequence is TGTGCCAGCAGGGACAGGGGGCAAGAGACCCAGTACTTC.

The genes are TRBV30 and TRBJ1-1, with 7 bases that match TRBD1. CDR1 and CDR2 from the germline V gene are GTSNPN and SVGIG (reference sequence). The CDR3 covers 11 residues. The J segment lost 10 bases and the V segment lost 3 bases, leaving 5 bases of the junction unmatched. CDR3 amino acids: CAWRGQGVAFF. Written as DNA, the CDR3 is TGTGCCTGGAGGGGGCAGGGGGTAGCTTTCTTT. Supplemented by reference TRBV30 and TRBJ1-1, the full variable domain reads SQTIHQWPATLVQPVGSPLSLECTVEGTSNPNLYWYRQAAGRGLQLLFYSVGIGQISSEVPQNLSASRPQDRQFILSSKKLLLSDSGFYLCAWRGQGVAFFGQGTRLTVV.

The chain carries TRBV7-1 and TRBJ2-7; 11 bases match TRBD2. TRBV7-1 is treated as an ORF (open reading frame) with a function not yet certain. This CDR3 comprises 14 residues. Germline trimming cut 4 bases from V and 6 bases from J; bases unmatched to any gene: 5. CDR3 sequence: CASSLAGGLVEQYF. The CDR3 nucleotides read TGTGCCAGCAGCTTAGCGGGAGGGCTTGTCGAGCAGTACTTC.

The CDR3 here is CASSLYHSSTDTQYF. CDR3 sequence (DNA): TGTGCCAGCAGCTTATATCACTCCTCCACAGATACGCAGTATTTT. The chain uses TRBV7-2 and TRBJ2-3, with unresolved D. Germline values: CDR1 SGHTA, CDR2 FQGNSA. The CDR3 totals 15 residues. Trimming left V 2 bases short and J 2 bases short, with 11 bases between.

The count of this clone is one. The V and J genes are TRBV14 and TRBJ2-1; TRBD2 might be the D (5 bases). CDR1 and CDR2 (germline): SGHDN, FVKESK. This CDR3 has 14 amino acids. V was shortened by 3 bases and J by 5 bases, with 11 bases between the two germline ends. Here the CDR3 reads CASSHWTVDNEQFF. The CDR3 DNA is TGTGCCAGCAGCCACTGGACTGTAGACAATGAGCAGTTCTTC.

This chain links TRBV18 with TRBJ1-1; TRBD1 agrees at 9 bases. The CDR3 contains 15 residues. V gave up 3 bases and J gave up 2 bases; unmatched junction bases: 4. Germline V gene sequence: CDR1 KGHSH, CDR2 LQKENI. The DNA of the CDR3 is TGTGCCAGCTCACCGGGACAGGGCCGCAACACTGAAGCTTTCTTT. Translation gives CASSPGQGRNTEAFF.

The chain recombines TRBV7-2 with TRBJ2-2; the D is unclear. V dropped 4 bases and J dropped 1 base, with 4 bases sitting between them. Germline values: CDR1 SGHTA, CDR2 FQGNSA. The CDR3 loop spans 13 amino acids. CDR3 sequence reads: CASSSVNTGELFF. The CDR3, as DNA: TGTGCCAGCAGCTCTGTGAACACCGGGGAGCTGTTTTTT.

The V and J genes are TRBV2 and TRBJ2-1, with D maybe TRBD2 (7 bases). CDR3 length equals 16 residues. Germline assignment: CDR1 SNHLY and CDR2 FYNNEI. The V gene lost 1 base and the J gene lost 2 bases, with 12 bases spanning the gap. CDR3: CASSEGGGGTYNEQFF. DNA for the CDR3: TGTGCCAGCAGTGAAGGAGGGGGGGGAACCTACAATGAGCAGTTCTTC.

V and J are TRBV27 and TRBJ2-7, with D possibly matching TRBD2 (6 bases). Germline loops: CDR1 MNHEY, CDR2 SMNVEV (reference sequence). V lost 7 bases, J lost 2 bases, and 15 bases lay in between. CDR3 size: 14 residues. The CDR3 sequence is CASKAGPGAYEQYF. CDR3 DNA sequence: TGTGCCAGCAAGGCGGGACCGGGGGCCTACGAGCAGTACTTC.

The chain has TRBV5-6 and TRBJ2-7; D is perhaps TRBD1 (7 bases). V was shortened by 7 bases and J by 6 bases, with 17 bases between the two germline ends. The CDR3 is 13 amino acids. CDR1 and CDR2 from the germline V gene are SGHDT and YYEEEE. The CDR3, as DNA: TGTGCCAGCGGGGGGACAGCTTCGGGCGAGCAGTACTTC. Its translation: CASGGTASGEQYF. The full variable domain, its missing parts supplied by reference TRBV5-6 and TRBJ2-7, is DAGVTQSPTHLIKTRGQQVTLRCSPKSGHDTVSWYQQALGQGPQFIFQYYEEEERQRGNFPDRFSGHQFPNYSSELNVNALLLGDSALYLCASGGTASGEQYFGPGTRLTVT.

The CDR3 region is CASSWGRNGAFF. Written as DNA, the CDR3 is TGTGCCAGCAGCTGGGGACGAAACGGAGCTTTCTTT. This rearrangement joins TRBV7-9 to TRBJ1-1; D is perhaps TRBD1 (5 bases). V was cut by 4 bases and J by 10 bases, with 13 bases left in between. The germline V gene has CDR1 SEHNR and CDR2 FQNEAQ (reference sequence). The CDR3 spans 12 residues.

The chain is built from TRBV7-3 and TRBJ2-7, with 10 nucleotides matching TRBD2. CDR1 and CDR2 from the germline V gene are SGHTA and FQGTGA. The CDR3 sequence is 13 residues long. V lost 5 bases to trimming and J lost 6 bases; unmatched junction nucleotides: 4. CDR3 bases: TGTGCCAGCAGCCCGGGACTAGCGAGCGAGCAGTACTTC. This encodes CASSPGLASEQYF.

The chain combines TRBV7-6 with TRBJ2-7, with 7 bases identical to TRBD1. Germline V gene sequence: CDR1 SGHVS, CDR2 FNYEAQ. V was pared by 5 bases and J by 2 bases, with 6 bases of the junction left unmatched. The CDR3 length is 14 residues. CDR3 residues: CASSATGSPYEQYF. CDR3 nucleotide sequence: TGTGCCAGCAGCGCGACAGGGTCCCCCTACGAGCAGTACTTC. Using reference TRBV7-6 and TRBJ2-7 for the parts outside the CDR3, the full variable domain is GAGVSQSPRYKVTKRGQDVALRCDPISGHVSLYWYRQALGQGPEFLTYFNYEAQQDKSGLPNDRFSAERPEGSISTLTIQRTEQRDSAMYRCASSATGSPYEQYFGPGTRLTVT.

This clone has more than one count but fewer than ten. The chain recombines TRBV15 with TRBJ2-5, with 8 bases fitting TRBD2. CDR3 size: 18 residues. CDR1 and CDR2 (germline): LNHNV, YYDKDF (reference sequence). J lost 2 bases, V lost 0 bases, and 11 bases had no gene match. As DNA, the CDR3 is TGTGCCACCAGCAGAGACCAAGCGGGGGCAACGATTCAAGAGACCCAGTACTTC. Translation: CATSRDQAGATIQETQYF. Variable domain in full (rest from reference TRBV15 and TRBJ2-5): DAMVIQNPRYQVTQFGKPVTLSCSQTLNHNVMYWYQQKSSQAPKLLFHYYDKDFNNEADTPDNFQSRRPNTSFCFLDIRSPGLGDTAMYLCATSRDQAGATIQETQYFGPGTRLLVL.

This chain joins TRBV5-4 and TRBJ1-2; D is ambiguous. V gave up 4 bases and J gave up 2 bases, with 12 bases separating them. CDR1 and CDR2 from the germline V gene are SGHNT and YYREEE (reference sequence). The CDR3 spans 14 residues. CDR3 loop: CASSLLTTNYGYTF. CDR3 sequence (DNA): TGTGCCAGCAGCCTATTGACAACCAACTATGGCTACACCTTC.

The V gene is TRBV9, the J gene TRBJ1-1; D is undetermined. In germline, CDR1 is SGDLS, CDR2 YYNGEE. V was clipped by 0 bases and J by 1 base, with 4 bases between them. CDR3 length equals 13 residues. In DNA, the CDR3 is TGTGCCAGCAGCGTAGCGGGGAACACTGAAGCTTTCTTT. Amino acids: CASSVAGNTEAFF.

The chain carries TRBV19 and TRBJ2-7; the match to TRBD1 covers 7 bases. The CDR3 runs 15 residues. Per germline, CDR1 LNHDA and CDR2 SQIVND (reference sequence). Losses at the gene ends were 5 bases for V and 4 bases for J; bases not matched to a gene: 11. CDR3 coding DNA: TGTGCCAGTAGTTCGGGTGGTGGGACAGAGTACGAGCAGTACTTC. Protein: CASSSGGGTEYEQYF.

The chain recombines TRBV2 with TRBJ1-2; tentatively, D is TRBD1 (5 bases). Trimming took 5 bases from V and 1 from J, leaving 11 bases between them. CDR3 size: 14 residues. The germline V gene has CDR1 SNHLY and CDR2 FYNNEI. The CDR3: CASSPTANNYGYTF. DNA of the CDR3: TGTGCCAGCAGTCCGACAGCCAATAACTATGGCTACACCTTC.

The chain has TRBV7-3 and TRBJ2-5, with 12 positions matching TRBD2. V gave up 5 bases and J gave up 2 bases; unmatched junction bases: 6. The CDR3 covers 16 residues. In germline, CDR1 is SGHTA, CDR2 FQGTGA. The CDR3 nucleotides read TGTGCCAGCAGCCCTACTAGCGGGGGGATTCAAGAGACCCAGTACTTC. It specifies CASSPTSGGIQETQYF.

J is TRBJ2-3 and V is TRBV14; TRBD1 agrees at 8 bases. CDR1 is SGHDN and CDR2 is FVKESK in the germline V gene. V lost 3 bases, J lost 3 bases, and 2 bases stayed unmatched. The CDR3 has 14 amino acids. CDR3 protein: CASSQTGETDTQYF. CDR3 nucleotides: TGTGCCAGCAGCCAGACAGGGGAAACAGATACGCAGTATTTT.

V gene TRBV5-6 combines with J gene TRBJ1-5, with a weak D call TRBD1 (6 bases). V was trimmed by 3 bases and J by 2 bases, leaving 9 bases between them. The CDR3 spans 14 residues. CDR1 SGHDT and CDR2 YYEEEE come from the germline V gene. The CDR3 coding sequence is TGTGCCAGCAGCTCTGACAGGCGCAATCAGCCCCAGCATTTT. This gives the protein CASSSDRRNQPQHF. The full variable domain, rest sourced from reference TRBV5-6 and TRBJ1-5, is DAGVTQSPTHLIKTRGQQVTLRCSPKSGHDTVSWYQQALGQGPQFIFQYYEEEERQRGNFPDRFSGHQFPNYSSELNVNALLLGDSALYLCASSSDRRNQPQHFGDGTRLSIL.

V gene TRBV7-9 combines with J gene TRBJ1-6; 8 positions match TRBD1. The CDR3 loop spans 15 amino acids. The V gene end was trimmed by 5 bases and the J gene end by 9 bases; junction bases not matched to a gene: 9. Germline CDR1 SEHNR, CDR2 FQNEAQ (reference sequence). The CDR3 DNA reads TGTGCCAGCAGCCAGACAGGGGAGGTGGTTTCACCCCTCCACTTT. It codes for CASSQTGEVVSPLHF.

Remarks on this clone: The junction differs from germline at one of its ends, possibly a read error. The rearrangement links TRBV7-2 to TRBJ2-5; 10 bases map to TRBD2. This CDR3 has 16 residues. Germline lookup yields CDR1 SGHTA and CDR2 FQGNSA. The CDR3: CASSLGLAGDQGTQYF. DNA of the CDR3: TGTGCCAGCAGCTTAGGCCTAGCGGGGGACCAAGGGACCCAGTACTTC.